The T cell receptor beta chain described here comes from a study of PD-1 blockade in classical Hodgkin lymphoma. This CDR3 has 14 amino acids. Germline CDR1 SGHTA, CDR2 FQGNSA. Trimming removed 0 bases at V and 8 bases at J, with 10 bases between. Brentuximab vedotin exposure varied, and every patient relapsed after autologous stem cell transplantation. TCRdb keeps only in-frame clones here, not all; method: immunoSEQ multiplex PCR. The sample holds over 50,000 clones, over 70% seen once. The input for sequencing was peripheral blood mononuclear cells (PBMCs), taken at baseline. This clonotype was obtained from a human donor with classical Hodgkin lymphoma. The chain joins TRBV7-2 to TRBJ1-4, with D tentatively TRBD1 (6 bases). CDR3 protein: CASSLAGDTEKLFF. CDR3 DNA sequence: TGTGCCAGCAGCTTAGCGGGGGACACCGAAAAACTGTTTTTT.